These 7 T cell receptor beta chains came from one sample sequenced in a study of siplizumab effects on memory and regulatory T cells. This table comes from immunoSEQ multiplex PCR, and its TCRdb copy is limited to in-frame clones, with some not included. The data contain 70,000 to 100,000 clones, roughly 96% of them singletons. The sequenced sample consisted of naive CD4+ T cells sorted from blood. These receptors came from a human donor in good health.

The chain recombines TRBV7-3 with TRBJ2-7, with 8 bases identical to TRBD2. The CDR3 consists of 15 residues. Trimming took 2 bases from V and 5 from J; bases not matched to a gene: 8. Germline CDR1 reads SGHTA; CDR2 reads FQGTGA. The CDR3 protein is CASSLAGGLSDEQYF. The CDR3 DNA sequence: TGTGCCAGCAGCTTAGCGGGGGGCCTTTCCGACGAGCAGTACTTC.

This chain uses TRBV5-5 with TRBJ1-5; D gene uncertain. Germline assignment: CDR1 SGHKS and CDR2 YYEKEE (reference sequence). The CDR3 is 16 amino acids. With 0 bases removed from V and 1 base from J, the gap between germline ends came to 11 bases. As DNA, the CDR3 is TGTGCCAGCAGCTTGGAGGCCCAATCAAGCAATCAGCCCCAGCATTTT. Amino acid sequence: CASSLEAQSSNQPQHF.

V is TRBV6-5 and J is TRBJ1-2; D remains unclear. Germline V gene sequence: CDR1 MNHEY, CDR2 SVGAGI. The CDR3 is 13 amino acids. Trimming left V 0 bases short and J 7 bases short, with 9 bases between. CDR3 sequence (DNA): TGTGCCAGCAGTTACTCGGAAATCAGTGGCTACACCTTC. Its protein is CASSYSEISGYTF.

The chain carries TRBV5-1 and TRBJ1-2; tentative D call: TRBD1 (5 bases). With 4 bases removed from V and 7 bases from J, the gap between germline ends came to 14 bases. Germline CDR1 is SGHRS and CDR2 is YFSETQ. This CDR3 contains 13 residues. The CDR3 sequence: CASSPDSLGGYTF. The CDR3 DNA reads as TGCGCCAGCAGCCCTGACAGTTTAGGTGGCTACACCTTC.

The rearrangement links TRBV6-1 to TRBJ2-7; D remains unclear. V lost 6 bases, J lost 6 bases, and 9 bases lay in between. The CDR3 is 11 amino acids. The germline V gene encodes CDR1 MNHNS and CDR2 SASEGT. The CDR3 DNA sequence: TGTGCCAGCAGCGGCGTGGTCGAGCAGTACTTC. Encoded protein: CASSGVVEQYF.

The rearrangement joins TRBV7-2 to TRBJ2-5; 11 nucleotides align to TRBD2. This CDR3 has 14 amino acids. Germline assignment: CDR1 SGHTA and CDR2 FQGNSA. J was trimmed by 5 bases and V by 5 bases; bases with no gene match: 4. CDR3 in DNA: TGTGCCAGCAGCCCACGGACTAGCGGGGAGACCCAGTACTTC. Protein: CASSPRTSGETQYF.

V is TRBV25-1 and J is TRBJ2-1; 7 bases line up with TRBD1. This CDR3 has 13 amino acids. From germline, CDR1 is MGHDK and CDR2 SYGVNS. V lost 5 bases, J lost 15 bases, and 13 bases stayed unmatched. CDR3 protein: CASSRAGTANPFF. The DNA for the CDR3 is TGTGCCAGCAGTAGAGCCGGGACAGCGAATCCGTTCTTC.